Below are 4 T cell receptor beta chains sequenced from a single sample in a study of beta chain features in type 1 diabetes. What was sequenced were expressed TCRB transcripts, since all of the isolated RNA had been reverse transcribed. TCRdb's table, derived via immunoSEQ multiplex PCR, lists solely in-frame clones and lacks some. Altogether about 200,000 clones are present, 9.5% to 13% being singletons, with the ten largest covering approximately 1.5%. The source material was central memory CD4+ T cells from blood. The receptors stem from a man between 18 and 35 years old in good health.

CDR3 loop: CSVRMQWGTQYF. The CDR3, as DNA: TGCAGCGTTAGGATGCAGTGGGGGACCCAGTACTTC. The rearrangement joins TRBV29-1 to TRBJ2-5, with D unclear. The V and J ends lost 5 bases and 7 bases respectively, with 14 bases between them. CDR1 is SQVTM and CDR2 is ANQGSEA in the germline V gene. This CDR3 region has 12 residues.

As regards this clone: This may come from a read error, since a much larger clone is one base off. The sample contains more than one DNA sequence encoding this CDR3. The genes are TRBV7-9 and TRBJ2-2; 7 positions match TRBD1. The CDR3 totals 16 residues. V shed 4 bases, J shed 9 bases, and the junction held 14 bases outside the gene matches. Germline values: CDR1 SEHNR, CDR2 FQNEAQ (reference sequence). This chain's CDR3 is CASSSRQGVRSRELFF. DNA for the CDR3: TGTGCCAGCAGCTCTCGACAGGGCGTGCGGTCCCGGGAGCTGTTTTTT.

The chain links TRBV7-9 to TRBJ2-7, with D tentatively TRBD1 (6 bases). The CDR3 has 14 residues. Germline loops: CDR1 SEHNR, CDR2 FQNEAQ (reference sequence). The V gene lost 3 bases and the J gene lost 5 bases, with 14 bases spanning the gap. CDR3 protein: CASSLPRGVDEQYF. In DNA form, the CDR3 reads TGTGCCAGCAGCTTGCCCAGGGGAGTGGACGAGCAGTACTTC.

In DNA form, the CDR3 reads TGCAGTGCCCTGTTTGTTGGTACGCAGTATTTT. It translates to CSALFVGTQYF. This rearrangement joins TRBV20-1 to TRBJ2-3; no clear D gene. The V gene's germline CDR1 is DFQATT and CDR2 SNEGSKA (reference sequence). The ends were cut back, 6 bases at V and 8 bases at J, with 12 bases in the middle. The CDR3 has 11 residues.